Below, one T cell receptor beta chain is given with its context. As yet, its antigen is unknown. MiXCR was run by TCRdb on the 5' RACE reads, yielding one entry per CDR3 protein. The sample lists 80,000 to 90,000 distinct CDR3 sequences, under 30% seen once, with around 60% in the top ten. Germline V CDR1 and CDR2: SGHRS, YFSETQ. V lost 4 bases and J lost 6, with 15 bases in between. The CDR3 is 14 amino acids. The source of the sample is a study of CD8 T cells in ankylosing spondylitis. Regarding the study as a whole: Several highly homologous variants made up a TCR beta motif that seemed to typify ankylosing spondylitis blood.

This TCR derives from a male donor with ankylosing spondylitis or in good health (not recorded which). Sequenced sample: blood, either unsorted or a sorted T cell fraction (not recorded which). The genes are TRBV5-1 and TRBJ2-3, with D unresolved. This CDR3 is CASSEQGAGDTQYF. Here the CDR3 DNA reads TGCGCCAGCAGCGAACAAGGAGCCGGGGATACGCAGTATTTT. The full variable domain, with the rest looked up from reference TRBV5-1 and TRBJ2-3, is KAGVTQTPRYLIKTRGQQVTLSCSPISGHRSVSWYQQTPGQGLQFLFEYFSETQRNKGNFPGRFSGRQFSNSRSEMNVSTLELGDSALYLCASSEQGAGDTQYFGPGTRLTVL.